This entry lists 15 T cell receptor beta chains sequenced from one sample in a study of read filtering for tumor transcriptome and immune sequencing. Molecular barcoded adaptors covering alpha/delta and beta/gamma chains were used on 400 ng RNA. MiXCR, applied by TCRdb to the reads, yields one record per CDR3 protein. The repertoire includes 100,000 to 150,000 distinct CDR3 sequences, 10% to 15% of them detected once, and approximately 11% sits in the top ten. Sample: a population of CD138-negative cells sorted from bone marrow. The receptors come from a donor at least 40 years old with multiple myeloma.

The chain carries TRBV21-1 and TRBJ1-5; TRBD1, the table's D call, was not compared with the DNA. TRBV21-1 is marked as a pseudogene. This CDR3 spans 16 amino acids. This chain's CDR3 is CASGSPGQVSNQPQHF. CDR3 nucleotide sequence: TGTGCCAGCGGTTCTCCGGGACAGGTAAGCAATCAGCCCCAGCATTTT.

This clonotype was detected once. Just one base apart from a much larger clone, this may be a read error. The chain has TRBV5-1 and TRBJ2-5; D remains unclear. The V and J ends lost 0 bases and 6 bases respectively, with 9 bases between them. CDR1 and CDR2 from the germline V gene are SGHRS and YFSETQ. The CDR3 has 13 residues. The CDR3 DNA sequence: TGCGCCAGCAGCTTGGCCGAAGTTAAGACCCAGTACTTC. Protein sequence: CASSLAEVKTQYF.

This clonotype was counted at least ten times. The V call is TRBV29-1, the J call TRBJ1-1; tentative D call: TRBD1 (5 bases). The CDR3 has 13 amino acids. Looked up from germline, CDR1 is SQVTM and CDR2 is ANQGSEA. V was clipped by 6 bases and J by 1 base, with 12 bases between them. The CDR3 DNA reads TGCAGCGTCGTCGGGACGGAGAACACTGAAGCTTTCTTT. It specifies CSVVGTENTEAFF.

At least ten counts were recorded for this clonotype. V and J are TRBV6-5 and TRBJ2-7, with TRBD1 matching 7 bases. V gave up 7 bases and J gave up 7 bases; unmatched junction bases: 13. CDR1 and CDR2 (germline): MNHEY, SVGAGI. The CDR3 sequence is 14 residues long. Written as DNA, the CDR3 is TGTGCCAGCAAACGCATTGAGGGGGCTGGAGAGCAGTACTTC. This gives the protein CASKRIEGAGEQYF.

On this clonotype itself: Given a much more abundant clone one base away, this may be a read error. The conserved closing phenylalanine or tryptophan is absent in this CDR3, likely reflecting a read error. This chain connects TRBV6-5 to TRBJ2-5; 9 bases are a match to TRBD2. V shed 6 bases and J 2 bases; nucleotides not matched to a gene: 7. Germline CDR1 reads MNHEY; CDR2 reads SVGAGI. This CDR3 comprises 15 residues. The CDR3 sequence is CASSRSGSRQETQYL. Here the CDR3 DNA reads TGTGCCAGCAGCCGTAGCGGGAGTAGGCAAGAGACCCAGTACCTC.

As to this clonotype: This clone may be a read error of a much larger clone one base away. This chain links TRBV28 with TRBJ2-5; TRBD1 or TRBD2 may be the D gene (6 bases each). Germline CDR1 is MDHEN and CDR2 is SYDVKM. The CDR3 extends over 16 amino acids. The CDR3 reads CASSAQKGGFQETPYF. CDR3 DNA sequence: TGTGCCAGCAGCGCGCAGAAGGGGGGTTTCCAAGAGACCCCGTACTTC.

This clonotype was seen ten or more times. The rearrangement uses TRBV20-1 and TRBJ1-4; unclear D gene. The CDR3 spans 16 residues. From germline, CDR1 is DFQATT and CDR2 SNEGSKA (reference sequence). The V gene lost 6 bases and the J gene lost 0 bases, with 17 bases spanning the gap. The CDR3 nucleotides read TGCAGTGCCACAGATCCTACCCTGGCAACTAATGAAAAACTGTTTTTT. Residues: CSATDPTLATNEKLFF.

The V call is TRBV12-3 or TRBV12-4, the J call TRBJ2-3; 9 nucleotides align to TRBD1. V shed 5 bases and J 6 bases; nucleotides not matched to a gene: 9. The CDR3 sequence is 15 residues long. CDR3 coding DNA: TGTGCCAGCAGTCCCTGGGACAGGGTAACCGATACGCAGTATTTT. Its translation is CASSPWDRVTDTQYF.

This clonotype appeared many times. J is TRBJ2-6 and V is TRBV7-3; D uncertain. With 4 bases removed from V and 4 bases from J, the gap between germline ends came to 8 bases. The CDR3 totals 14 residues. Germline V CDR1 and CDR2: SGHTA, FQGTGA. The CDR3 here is CASSSSGGANVLTF. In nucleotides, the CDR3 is TGTGCCAGCAGCTCCAGTGGCGGGGCCAACGTCCTGACTTTC.

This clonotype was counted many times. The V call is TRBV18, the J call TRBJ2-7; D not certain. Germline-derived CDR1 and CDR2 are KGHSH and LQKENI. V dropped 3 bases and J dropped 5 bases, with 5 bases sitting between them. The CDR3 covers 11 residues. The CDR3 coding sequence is TGTGCCAGCTCACCGACCCACGAGCAGTACTTC. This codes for CASSPTHEQYF.

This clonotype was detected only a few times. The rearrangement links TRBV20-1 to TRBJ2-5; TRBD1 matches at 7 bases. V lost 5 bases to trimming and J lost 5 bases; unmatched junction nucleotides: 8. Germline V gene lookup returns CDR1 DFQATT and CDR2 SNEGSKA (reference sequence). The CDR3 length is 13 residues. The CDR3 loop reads CSAGQVSPETQYF. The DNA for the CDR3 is TGCAGTGCTGGACAGGTCTCTCCGGAGACCCAGTACTTC.

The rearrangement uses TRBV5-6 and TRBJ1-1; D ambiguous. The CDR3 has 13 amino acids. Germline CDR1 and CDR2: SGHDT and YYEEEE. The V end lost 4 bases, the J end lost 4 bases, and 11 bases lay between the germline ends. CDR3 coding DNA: TGTGCCAGCAGCAGGGAGACGGCCACTGAAGCTTTCTTT. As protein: CASSRETATEAFF.

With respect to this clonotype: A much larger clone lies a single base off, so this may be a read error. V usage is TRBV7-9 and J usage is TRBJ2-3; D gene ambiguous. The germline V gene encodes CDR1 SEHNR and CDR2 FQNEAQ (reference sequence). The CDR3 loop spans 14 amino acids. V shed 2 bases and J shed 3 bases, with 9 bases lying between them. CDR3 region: CASSLTGRTDTQYF. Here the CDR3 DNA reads TGTGCCAGCAGCTTAACGGGCAGGACAGATACGCAGTATTTT.

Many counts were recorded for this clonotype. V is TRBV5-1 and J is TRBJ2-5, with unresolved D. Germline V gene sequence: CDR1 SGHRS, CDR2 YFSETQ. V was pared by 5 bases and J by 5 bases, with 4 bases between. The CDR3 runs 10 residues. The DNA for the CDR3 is TGCGCCAGCAGTGTGGAGACCCAGTACTTC. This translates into CASSVETQYF.

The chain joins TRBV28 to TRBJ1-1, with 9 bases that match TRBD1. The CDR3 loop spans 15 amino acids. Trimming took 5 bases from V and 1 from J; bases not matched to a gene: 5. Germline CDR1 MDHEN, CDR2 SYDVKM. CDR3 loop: CASSPLQGANTEAFF. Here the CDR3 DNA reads TGTGCCAGCAGTCCGCTACAGGGGGCGAACACTGAAGCTTTCTTT.